A selection of T cell receptor beta chains follows, all from one sample in a study of blood T cell repertoires in COVID-19. Sequencing was performed with immunoSEQ multiplex PCR; in TCRdb, only in-frame clones are kept and a portion is missing. In the table there are some 70,000 clones, 86% of which are singletons. Sequenced input: peripheral blood. These receptors all stem from a man aged 45-65 years with active COVID-19. The CDR3 runs from the conserved cysteine through the conserved F or W. D genes are given only for firm matches. Expanded clones get a size class; other rows say once, few or many, or leave the size out.

TRBJ2-2,15,TRBV5-1,-,-,CASSVGDWPTGELFF,TGCGCCAGCAGCGTTGGGGACTGGCCCACCGGGGAGCTGTTTTTT
TRBJ2-2,17,TRBV5-1,TRBD1,-,CASSFKRQGINTGELFF,TGCGCCAGCAGCTTTAAGAGACAGGGGATCAACACCGGGGAGCTGTTTTTT
TRBJ2-3,17,TRBV5-1,TRBD2,-,CASSLVPRGGSTDTQYF,TGCGCCAGCAGCTTGGTCCCCCGGGGGGGAAGCACAGATACGCAGTATTTT
TRBJ1-1,14,TRBV5-1,-,-,CASSLAVVRTEAFF,TGCGCCAGCAGCTTGGCCGTGGTGCGCACTGAAGCTTTCTTT
TRBJ2-7,12,TRBV29-1,-,-,CSVGTGRYEQYF,TGCAGCGTTGGGACGGGGAGATACGAGCAGTACTTC
TRBJ2-5,16,TRBV28,-,-,CASSPIGSGTAETQYF,TGTGCCAGCAGTCCGATTGGTAGCGGTACAGCGGAGACCCAGTACTTC
TRBJ2-7,13,TRBV27,-,-,CASSLVAHYEQYF,TGTGCCAGCAGTTTAGTGGCCCATTACGAGCAGTACTTC
TRBJ1-1,17,TRBV4-1,-,once,CASSQDAPAGMNTEAFF,TGCGCCAGCAGCCAAGATGCCCCCGCAGGGATGAACACTGAAGCTTTCTTT
TRBJ2-4,15,TRBV6-1,TRBD1,-,CASSEGLTGGDIQYF,TGTGCCAGCAGTGAAGGCTTGACAGGGGGGGACATTCAGTACTTC
TRBJ2-2,16,TRBV7-9,TRBD1,-,CASSTSGTGRAGELFF,TGTGCCAGCAGCACATCCGGGACAGGGAGGGCCGGGGAGCTGTTTTTT
TRBJ2-1,15,TRBV7-8,TRBD1,-,CASSFRDSSYNEQFF,TGTGCCAGCAGCTTCCGGGACAGTTCCTACAATGAGCAGTTCTTC
TRBJ2-1,16,TRBV6-5,TRBD2,-,CASSYFPGGQYNEQFF,TGTGCCAGCAGTTACTTCCCGGGAGGCCAATACAATGAGCAGTTCTTC
TRBJ2-4,19,TRBV28,TRBD1,once,CASSIPNRGQGRGKNIQYF,TGTGCCAGCAGTATCCCCAACAGGGGGCAAGGCAGGGGCAAAAACATTCAGTACTTC
TRBJ2-7,14,TRBV4-1,TRBD1,-,CASSQRTGDYEQYF,TGCGCCAGCAGCCAGCGAACAGGGGACTACGAGCAGTACTTC
TRBJ2-1,12,TRBV24-1,-,-,CATETGINEQFF,TGTGCCACCGAGACGGGAATCAATGAGCAGTTCTTC
TRBJ1-5,14,TRBV2,-,-,CASMEGQPNQPQHF,TGTGCCAGCATGGAGGGGCAGCCGAATCAGCCCCAGCATTTT